This paragraph covers one TCR beta chain sequence. Its antigen is unknown. The data derive from a study of T cells in women clearing cervical HPV infection. Study summary: Case blood was drawn when the lesion was first found; control blood after infection became undetectable. Findings and caveats of the study: Cases and controls were distinguished at AUC just under 0.85 by richness and V genes.

The data were produced by immunoSEQ multiplex PCR, yet TCRdb's version contains in-frame clones alone and is incomplete. The table lists about 39,000 clones. The material sequenced was blood buffy coat. This TCR was sampled from a woman between 18 and 70 years old with a cervical HPV16 infection that either progressed to CIN3+ or cleared (not recorded which).

The sequenced CDR3 bases are TGCAGTGCAACCGGGACAGGGGGCAATCAGCCC. It codes for CSATGTGGNQP. The full CDR3 sequence reads CSATGTGGNQPQHF. The chain is built from TRBV20-1 and TRBJ1-5, with TRBD1 identical over 10 bases. The missing CDR3 end, 3 residues past where the read stops, is filled in from the germline J gene. With 6 bases clipped from V and 2 bases from J, the junction kept 4 bases outside the gene matches. CDR1 DFQATT and CDR2 SNEGSKA come from the germline V gene (reference sequence). This CDR3 has 14 amino acids.